A single sample gave rise to the 6 T cell receptor beta chains below, sequenced in a study of beta chain features in type 1 diabetes. Expressed TCRB transcripts got sequenced, as all isolated RNA was reverse transcribed. Here immunoSEQ multiplex PCR was the method, and the copy in TCRdb shows in-frame clones only, minus some. The sample has around 300,000 clones; 8% are singletons. Sequenced: central memory CD4+ T cells from blood. Receptors were obtained from a woman aged 18-29 years in good health.

The chain combines TRBV7-9 with TRBJ1-6, with 7 positions matching TRBD1. Germline assignment: CDR1 SEHNR and CDR2 FQNEAQ (reference sequence). V was clipped by 5 bases and J by 7 bases; unmatched bases: 11. The CDR3 spans 16 residues. CDR3 sequence: CASSPTQTGPNSPLHF. DNA of the CDR3: TGTGCCAGCAGCCCTACCCAGACAGGGCCAAATTCACCCCTCCACTTT.

This clone was detected a few times. This chain links TRBV6-5 with TRBJ2-7, with TRBD2 matching over 10 bases. Germline assignment: CDR1 MNHEY and CDR2 SVGAGI. Unmatched junction bases numbered 4, after V lost 8 bases and J lost 3 bases. The CDR3 length is 13 residues. CDR3 DNA sequence: TGTGCCAGCCGCCGGACTAGCGGCTACGAGCAGTACTTC. Amino acids: CASRRTSGYEQYF.

A few counts support this clone. This chain links TRBV6-6 with TRBJ2-4; perhaps TRBD2 as D (5 bases). Germline-derived CDR1 and CDR2 are MNHNY and SVGAGI (reference sequence). V was pared by 4 bases and J by 8 bases, with 15 bases between. The CDR3 has 14 residues. CDR3 protein: CASSSTSGVDIQYF. CDR3 in DNA: TGTGCCAGCAGTTCCACGTCCGGGGTGGACATTCAGTACTTC.

This clone was seen only a few times. The chain joins TRBV7-9 to TRBJ1-3, with no clear D. The V gene's germline CDR1 is SEHNR and CDR2 FQNEAQ (reference sequence). CDR3 length equals 14 residues. Trimming left V 5 bases short and J 1 base short, with 9 bases between. The CDR3 reads CASSKVGSGNTIYF. For the CDR3, the DNA is TGTGCCAGCAGCAAAGTAGGGTCTGGAAACACCATATATTTT. The complete variable domain, with remaining parts taken from reference TRBV7-9 and TRBJ1-3, reads DTGVSQNPRHKITKRGQNVTFRCDPISEHNRLYWYRQTLGQGPEFLTYFQNEAQLEKSRLLSDRFSAERPKGSFSTLEIQRTEQGDSAMYLCASSKVGSGNTIYFGEGSWLTVV.

J is TRBJ2-4 and V is TRBV11-3; the D is unclear. CDR1 is SGHNT and CDR2 is YENEEA in the germline V gene. V lost 1 base and J 0 bases, leaving 10 bases between the germline ends. The CDR3 is 16 residues long. DNA for the CDR3: TGTGCCAGCAGCTTAGGGGGTTCTCGAGCCAAAAACATTCAGTACTTC. Amino acids: CASSLGGSRAKNIQYF.

This rearrangement joins TRBV2 to TRBJ1-2; D is possibly TRBD1 (5 bases). The CDR3 has 15 amino acids. Trimming shortened V by 6 bases and J by 1 base, and 15 bases separated the two germline ends. The germline V gene encodes CDR1 SNHLY and CDR2 FYNNEI. The CDR3, as DNA: TGTGCCAGCAGGGCCAGGGCAGGATTTAACTATGGCTACACCTTC. Residues: CASRARAGFNYGYTF.